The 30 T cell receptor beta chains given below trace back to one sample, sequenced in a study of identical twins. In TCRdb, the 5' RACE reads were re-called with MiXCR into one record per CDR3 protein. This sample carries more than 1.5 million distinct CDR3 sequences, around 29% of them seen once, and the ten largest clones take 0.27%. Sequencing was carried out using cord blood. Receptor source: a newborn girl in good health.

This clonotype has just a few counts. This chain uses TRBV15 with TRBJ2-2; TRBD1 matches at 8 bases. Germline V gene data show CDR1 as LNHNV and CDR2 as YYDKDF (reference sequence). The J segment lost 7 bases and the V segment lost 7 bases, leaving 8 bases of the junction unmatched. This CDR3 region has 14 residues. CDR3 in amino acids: CATNSPGGFGELFF. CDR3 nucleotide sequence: TGTGCCACCAACAGTCCAGGGGGCTTCGGGGAGCTGTTTTTT.

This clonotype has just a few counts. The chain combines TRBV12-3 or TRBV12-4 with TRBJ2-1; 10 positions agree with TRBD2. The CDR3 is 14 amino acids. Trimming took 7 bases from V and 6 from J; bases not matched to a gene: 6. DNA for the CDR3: TGTGCCAGCACCCTGACTAGCGGGTCCAATGAGCAGTTCTTC. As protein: CASTLTSGSNEQFF.

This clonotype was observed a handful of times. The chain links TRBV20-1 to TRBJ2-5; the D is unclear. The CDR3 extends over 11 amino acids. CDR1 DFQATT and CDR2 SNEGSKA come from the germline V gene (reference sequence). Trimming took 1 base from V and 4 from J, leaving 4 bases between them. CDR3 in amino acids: CSARVIETQYF. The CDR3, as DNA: TGCAGTGCTAGAGTTATAGAGACCCAGTACTTC.

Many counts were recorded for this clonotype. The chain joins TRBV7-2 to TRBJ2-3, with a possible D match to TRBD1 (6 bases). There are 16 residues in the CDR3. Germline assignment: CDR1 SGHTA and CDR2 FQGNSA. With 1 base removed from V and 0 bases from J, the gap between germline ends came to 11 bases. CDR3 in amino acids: CASSLVGTPSTDTQYF. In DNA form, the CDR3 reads TGTGCCAGCAGCTTAGTTGGGACACCTAGCACAGATACGCAGTATTTT.

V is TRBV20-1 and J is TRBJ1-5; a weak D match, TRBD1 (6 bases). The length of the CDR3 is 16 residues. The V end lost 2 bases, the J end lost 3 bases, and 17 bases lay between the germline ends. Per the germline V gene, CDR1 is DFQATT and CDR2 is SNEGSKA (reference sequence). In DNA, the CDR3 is TGCAGTGCTAGAAGAATACAGGGAGGGAACAATCAGCCCCAGCATTTT. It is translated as CSARRIQGGNNQPQHF.

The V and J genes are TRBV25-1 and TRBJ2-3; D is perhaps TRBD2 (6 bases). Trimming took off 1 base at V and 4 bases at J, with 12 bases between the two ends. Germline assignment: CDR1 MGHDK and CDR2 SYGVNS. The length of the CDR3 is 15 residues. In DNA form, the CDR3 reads TGTGCCAGCAGTGAATTTCGGGAGTTACCAGATACGCAGTATTTT. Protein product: CASSEFRELPDTQYF.

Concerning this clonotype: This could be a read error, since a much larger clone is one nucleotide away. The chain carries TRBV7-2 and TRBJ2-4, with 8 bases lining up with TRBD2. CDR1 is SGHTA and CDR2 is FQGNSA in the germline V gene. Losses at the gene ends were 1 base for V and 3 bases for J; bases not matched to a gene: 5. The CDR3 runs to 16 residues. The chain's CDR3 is CASSLDWGLVKNIQYF. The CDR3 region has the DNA TGTGCCAGCAGCTTAGATTGGGGACTAGTCAAAAACATTCAGTACTTC.

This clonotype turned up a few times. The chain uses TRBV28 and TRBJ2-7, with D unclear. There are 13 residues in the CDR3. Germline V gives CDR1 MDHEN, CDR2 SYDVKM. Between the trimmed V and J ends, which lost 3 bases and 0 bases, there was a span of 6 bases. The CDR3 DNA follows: TGTGCCAGCAGTTTGTGGCCCTCCTACGAGCAGTACTTC. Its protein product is CASSLWPSYEQYF.

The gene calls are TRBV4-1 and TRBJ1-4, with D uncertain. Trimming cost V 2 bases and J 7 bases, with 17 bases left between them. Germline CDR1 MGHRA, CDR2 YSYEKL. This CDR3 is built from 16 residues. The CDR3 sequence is CASSQSLVASSEKLFF. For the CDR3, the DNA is TGCGCCAGCAGCCAATCCCTTGTCGCGTCCAGTGAAAAACTGTTTTTT.

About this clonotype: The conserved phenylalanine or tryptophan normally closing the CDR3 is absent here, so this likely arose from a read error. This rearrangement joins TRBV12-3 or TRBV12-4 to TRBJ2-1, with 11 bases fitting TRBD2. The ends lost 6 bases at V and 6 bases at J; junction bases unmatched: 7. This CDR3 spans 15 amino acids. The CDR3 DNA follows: TGTGCCAGCAGGCACTTCCTAGCGGGGGGCAATGAGCAGTTCTAC. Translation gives CASRHFLAGGNEQFY.

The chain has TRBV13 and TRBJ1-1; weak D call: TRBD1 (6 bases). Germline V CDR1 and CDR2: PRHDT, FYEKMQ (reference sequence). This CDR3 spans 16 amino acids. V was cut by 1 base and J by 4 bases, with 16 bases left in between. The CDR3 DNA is TGTGCCAGCAGCTTAGCCTACAGGGCGGCGGGCACTGAAGCTTTCTTT. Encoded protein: CASSLAYRAAGTEAFF.

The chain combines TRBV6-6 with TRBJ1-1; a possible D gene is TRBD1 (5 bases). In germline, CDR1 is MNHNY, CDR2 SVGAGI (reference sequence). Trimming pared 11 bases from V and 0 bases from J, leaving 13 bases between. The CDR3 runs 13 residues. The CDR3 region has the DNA TGTGCCTGCGGGGGGGAGATGAACACTGAAGCTTTCTTT. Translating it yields CACGGEMNTEAFF.

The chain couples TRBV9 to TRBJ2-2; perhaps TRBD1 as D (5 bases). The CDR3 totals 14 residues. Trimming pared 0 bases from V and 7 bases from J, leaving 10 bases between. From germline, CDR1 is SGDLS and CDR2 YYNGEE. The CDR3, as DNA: TGTGCCAGCAGCGTAGGGGGCCTAGTCGGGGAGCTGTTTTTT. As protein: CASSVGGLVGELFF.

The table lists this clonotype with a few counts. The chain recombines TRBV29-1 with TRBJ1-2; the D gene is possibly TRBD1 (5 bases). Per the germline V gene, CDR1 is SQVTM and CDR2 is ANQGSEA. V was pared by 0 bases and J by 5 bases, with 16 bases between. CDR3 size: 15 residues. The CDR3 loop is CSVEDRDPLLYGYTF. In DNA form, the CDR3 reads TGCAGCGTTGAAGATCGGGACCCCCTCCTTTATGGCTACACCTTC.

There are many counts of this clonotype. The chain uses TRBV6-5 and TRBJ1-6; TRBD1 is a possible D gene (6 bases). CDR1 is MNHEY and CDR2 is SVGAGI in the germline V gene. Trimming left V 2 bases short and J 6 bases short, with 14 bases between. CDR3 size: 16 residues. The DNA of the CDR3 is TGTGCCAGCAGTTACCAAGGGACAAGGCTTAATTCACCCCTCCACTTT. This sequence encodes CASSYQGTRLNSPLHF.

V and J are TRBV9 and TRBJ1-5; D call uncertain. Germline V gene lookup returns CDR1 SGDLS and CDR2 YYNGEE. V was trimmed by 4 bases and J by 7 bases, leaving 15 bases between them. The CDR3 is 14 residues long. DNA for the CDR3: TGTGCCAGCAGCCAGTCCACGGGCAGCCAGCCCCAGCATTTT. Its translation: CASSQSTGSQPQHF. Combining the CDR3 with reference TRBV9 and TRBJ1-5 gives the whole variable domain DSGVTQTPKHLITATGQRVTLRCSPRSGDLSVYWYQQSLDQGLQFLIQYYNGEERAKGNILERFSAQQFPDLHSELNLSSLELGDSALYFCASSQSTGSQPQHFGDGTRLSIL.

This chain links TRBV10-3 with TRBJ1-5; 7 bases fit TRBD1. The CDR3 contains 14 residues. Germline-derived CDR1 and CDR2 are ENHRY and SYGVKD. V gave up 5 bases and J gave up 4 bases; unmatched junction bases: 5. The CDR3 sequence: CAISTTGINQPQHF. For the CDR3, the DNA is TGTGCCATCAGTACGACAGGGATTAATCAGCCCCAGCATTTT.

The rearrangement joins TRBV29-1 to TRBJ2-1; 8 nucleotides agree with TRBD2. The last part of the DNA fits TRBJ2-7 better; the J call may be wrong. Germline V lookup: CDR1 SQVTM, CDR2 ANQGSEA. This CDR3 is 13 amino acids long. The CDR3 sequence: CSVPGLVYNEQYF. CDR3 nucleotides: TGCAGCGTCCCGGGACTAGTATACAATGAGCAGTACTTC.

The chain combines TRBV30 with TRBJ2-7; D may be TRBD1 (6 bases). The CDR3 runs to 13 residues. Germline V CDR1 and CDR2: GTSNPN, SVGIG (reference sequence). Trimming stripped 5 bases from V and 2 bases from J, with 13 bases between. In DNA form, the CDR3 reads TGTGCCTGGGACGGGACAAACACCTACGAGCAGTACTTC. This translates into CAWDGTNTYEQYF.

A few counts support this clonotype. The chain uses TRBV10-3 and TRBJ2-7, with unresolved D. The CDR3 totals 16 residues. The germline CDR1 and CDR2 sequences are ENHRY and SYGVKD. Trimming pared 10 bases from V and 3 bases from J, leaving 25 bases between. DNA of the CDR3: TGTGCCACCAAACCGACCAGCTCCAGTTTCCTCTACGAGCAGTACTTC. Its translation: CATKPTSSSFLYEQYF.

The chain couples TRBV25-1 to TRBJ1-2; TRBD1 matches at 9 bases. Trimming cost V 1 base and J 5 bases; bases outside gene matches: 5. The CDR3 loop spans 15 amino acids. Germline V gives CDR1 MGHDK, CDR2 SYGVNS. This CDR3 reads CASSESGTGFYGYTF. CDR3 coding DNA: TGTGCCAGCAGTGAATCCGGGACAGGGTTTTATGGCTACACCTTC.

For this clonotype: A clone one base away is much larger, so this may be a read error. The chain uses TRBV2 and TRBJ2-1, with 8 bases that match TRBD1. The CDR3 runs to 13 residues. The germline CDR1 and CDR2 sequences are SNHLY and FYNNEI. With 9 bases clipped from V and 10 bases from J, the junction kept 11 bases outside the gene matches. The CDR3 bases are TGTGCCAGTGGACAGGGTACTCCGTACGAGCAGTTCTTC. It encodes CASGQGTPYEQFF.

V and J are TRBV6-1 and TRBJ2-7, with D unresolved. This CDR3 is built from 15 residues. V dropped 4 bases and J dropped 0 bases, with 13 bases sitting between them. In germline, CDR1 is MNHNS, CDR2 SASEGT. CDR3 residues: CASSGRRWDSYEQYF. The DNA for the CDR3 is TGTGCCAGCAGTGGCCGTCGGTGGGACTCCTACGAGCAGTACTTC.

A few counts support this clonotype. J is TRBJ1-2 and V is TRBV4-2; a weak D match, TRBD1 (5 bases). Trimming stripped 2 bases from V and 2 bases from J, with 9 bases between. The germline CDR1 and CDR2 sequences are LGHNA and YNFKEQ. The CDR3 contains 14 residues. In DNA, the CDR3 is TGTGCCAGCAGCCAATTACAGGCAAACTATGGCTACACCTTC. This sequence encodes CASSQLQANYGYTF.

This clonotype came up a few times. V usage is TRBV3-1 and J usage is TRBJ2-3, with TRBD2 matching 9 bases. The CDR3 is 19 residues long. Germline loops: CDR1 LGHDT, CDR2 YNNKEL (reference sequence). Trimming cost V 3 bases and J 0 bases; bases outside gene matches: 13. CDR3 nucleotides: TGTGCCAGCAGCCATACACGCGGGAGGGCGTTCCCTAGCACAGATACGCAGTATTTT. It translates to CASSHTRGRAFPSTDTQYF.

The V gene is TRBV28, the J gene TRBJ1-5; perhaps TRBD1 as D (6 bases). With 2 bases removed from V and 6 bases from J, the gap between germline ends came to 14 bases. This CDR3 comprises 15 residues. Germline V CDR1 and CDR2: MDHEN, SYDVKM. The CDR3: CASSLPQGGSQPQHF. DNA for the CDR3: TGTGCCAGCAGTTTACCACAGGGTGGGAGTCAGCCCCAGCATTTT.

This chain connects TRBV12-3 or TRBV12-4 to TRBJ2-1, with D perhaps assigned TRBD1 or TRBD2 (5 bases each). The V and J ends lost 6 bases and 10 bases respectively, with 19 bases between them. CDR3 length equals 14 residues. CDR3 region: CASRPTGGTYEQFF. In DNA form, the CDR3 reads TGTGCCAGCAGGCCGACGGGTGGGACCTACGAGCAGTTCTTC.

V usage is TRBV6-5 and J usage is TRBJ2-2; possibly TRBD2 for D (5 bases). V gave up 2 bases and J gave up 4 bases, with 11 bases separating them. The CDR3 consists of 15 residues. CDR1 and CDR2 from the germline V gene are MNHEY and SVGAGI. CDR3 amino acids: CASSYLTGTTGELFF. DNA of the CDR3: TGTGCCAGCAGTTACCTTACGGGAACCACCGGGGAGCTGTTTTTT.

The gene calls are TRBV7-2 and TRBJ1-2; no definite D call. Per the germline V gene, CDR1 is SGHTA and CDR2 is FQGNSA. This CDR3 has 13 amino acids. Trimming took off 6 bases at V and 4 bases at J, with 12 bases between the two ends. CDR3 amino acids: CASSYGLSYGYTF. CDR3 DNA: TGTGCCAGCAGTTACGGACTGAGCTATGGCTACACCTTC.

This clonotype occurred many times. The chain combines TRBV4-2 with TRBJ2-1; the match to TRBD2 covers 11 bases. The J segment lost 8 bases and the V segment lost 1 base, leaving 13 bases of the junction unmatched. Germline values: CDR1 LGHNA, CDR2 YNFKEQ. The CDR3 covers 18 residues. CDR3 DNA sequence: TGTGCCAGCAGCCAAGGTTTGGGACTAGCGGATTCGTACGATGAGCAGTTCTTC. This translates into CASSQGLGLADSYDEQFF.